A selection of T cell receptor beta chains follows, all from one sample in a study of blood T cell repertoires in COVID-19. Only in-frame clones appear in the TCRdb table, and some are missing; sequencing was by immunoSEQ multiplex PCR. This table has about 34,000 clones, approximately 92% appearing once. The sequenced material came from peripheral blood. These receptors came from a woman of 80 years or more with acute or convalescent COVID-19. CDR3s include the opening cysteine and the closing phenylalanine or tryptophan.

TRBV5-1,CASSSTSNPTDTQYF
TRBV5-1,CASSTRQETQYF
TRBV5-1,CASSPGLAGGGETQYF
TRBV6-6,CASSTQARHYGYTF
TRBV9,CASSVSDSGVTDTQYF
TRBV7-2,CASSFTGINEKLFF
TRBV6-5,CASTPGGWGYGYTF
TRBV2,CASSRQGPANYGYTF
TRBV5-1,CASSLDADTEAFF
TRBV6-6,CASSQDSGGNNEKLFF
TRBV2,CASRTTGGPGDTQYF
TRBV7-2,CASSLGAGGTGNTIYF
TRBV7-2,CASSFLQGNTEAFF
TRBV5-1,CASSLETGSAYEQYF
TRBV15,CATSRGAGQGAYAEAFF
TRBV5-1,CASSSLTGGLGTGELFF
TRBV5-8,CASSLGGGADEQYF
TRBV6-6,CASSPKGQGNSPLHF
TRBV7-2,CASSRQGGPSYNSPLHF
TRBV5-5,CASSSQGASPYEQYF
TRBV19,CASSIDGRQLYQPQHF
TRBV6-2/TRBV6-3,CASSYGQTLAKNIQYF
TRBV9,CASSEGLDSGNTIYF
TRBV19,CASSDPGGATNEKLFF
TRBV19,CASTGQGLESPLHF
TRBV19,CASSIASGPYEQYF
TRBV5-6,CASRIPGQGTGGYTF
TRBV5-1,CASSVVGQNNSPLHF
TRBV15,CATLDRAYGYTF